This record looks at one TCR beta chain sequence and its context. The antigen is not known. The repertoire was sequenced with immunoSEQ multiplex PCR; TCRdb's copy has only in-frame clones and lacks some. The sample consists of approximately 77,000 clones, approximately 92% of them appearing once. Germline assignment: CDR1 MNHEY and CDR2 SMNVEV (reference sequence). V lost 3 bases to trimming and J lost 0 bases, with 9 bases between them. CDR3 length: 14 residues. This sample is part of a study of OX40 agonist ivuxolimab in advanced cancers. Study summary: Patients got intravenous ivuxolimab at 0.01 to 10 mg/kg every 2 weeks. Broader study findings: Some of the nonresponding patients also showed low levels of normalized T-cell clonal expansion. It was not determined which antigens were specifically recognized by the peripheral T cells that had undergone clonal expansion. There was clonal expansion of CD4+ and CD8+ blood T cells by week 6 at 0.1 to 3.0 mg/kg.

This TCR came from an adult with an advanced solid tumor such as melanoma, head and neck, liver or kidney cancer. V usage is TRBV27 and J usage is TRBJ2-7; D not certain. The sequences come from CD4+ or CD8+ T cells sorted from blood, collected in a trial of the OX40 agonist ivuxolimab. Here the CDR3 reads CASSFLYSSYEQYF. CDR3 in DNA: TGTGCCAGCAGTTTCCTTTATAGCTCCTACGAGCAGTACTTC.